What follows is one T cell receptor (beta chain) and its context. As yet, its antigen is unknown. The CDR3 runs 16 residues. V lost 1 base and J lost 0, with 10 bases in between. CDR1 and CDR2 from the germline V gene are PRHDT and FYEKMQ (reference sequence). Amplification used 60 Vbeta primers and 13 Jbeta primers. Authors' processing steps: Roughly 11 million shared chains were among about 80 million unique TCR beta chains counted in a later analysis. Assay: immunoSEQ multiplex PCR; the TCRdb copy retains only in-frame clones and omits some. The V and J calls and clone size are taken from that table; D and trimming were inferred from the DNA. The table includes around 74,000 clones, more than 75% detected once. This entry comes from a study of cytomegalovirus exposure and HLA in healthy donors. Study-wide results and limits: The study carried out a later analysis of TCR beta sequences. It associated approximately 17,000 of them with specific HLA alleles at a false discovery rate of 0.05. The presence/absence work took it that sequencing depth was about the same across donors.

The chain couples TRBV13 to TRBJ2-1; D remains ambiguous. The specimen was PBMCs. The TCR comes from a man aged 35 to 55 in good health and CMV-seronegative. CDR3 sequence reads: CASSLVVRNSYNEQFF. The CDR3 bases are TGTGCCAGCAGCTTAGTGGTCAGAAACTCCTACAATGAGCAGTTCTTC.